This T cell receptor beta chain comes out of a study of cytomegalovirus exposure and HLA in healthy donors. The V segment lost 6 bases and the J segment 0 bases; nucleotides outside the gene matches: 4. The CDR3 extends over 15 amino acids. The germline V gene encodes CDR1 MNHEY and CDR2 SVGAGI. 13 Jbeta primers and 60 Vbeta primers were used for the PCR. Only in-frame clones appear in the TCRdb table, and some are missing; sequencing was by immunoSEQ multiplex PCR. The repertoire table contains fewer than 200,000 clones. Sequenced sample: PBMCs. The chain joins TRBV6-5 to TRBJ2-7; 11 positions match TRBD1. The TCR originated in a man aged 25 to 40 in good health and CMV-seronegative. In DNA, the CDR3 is TGTGCCAGCAGAACCGGGACAGGGGGCTCCTACGAGCAGTACTTC. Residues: CASRTGTGGSYEQYF.